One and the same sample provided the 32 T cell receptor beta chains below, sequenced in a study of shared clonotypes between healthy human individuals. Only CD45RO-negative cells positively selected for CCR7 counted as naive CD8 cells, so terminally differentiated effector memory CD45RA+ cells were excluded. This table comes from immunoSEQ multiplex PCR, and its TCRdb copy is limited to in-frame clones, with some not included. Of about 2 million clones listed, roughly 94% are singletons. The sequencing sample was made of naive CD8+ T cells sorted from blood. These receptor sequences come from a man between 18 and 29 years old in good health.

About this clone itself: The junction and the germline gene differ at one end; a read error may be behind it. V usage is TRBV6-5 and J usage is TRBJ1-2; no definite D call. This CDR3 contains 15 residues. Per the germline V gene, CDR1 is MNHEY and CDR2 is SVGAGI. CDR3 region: CASSYSPEGGYGYTF. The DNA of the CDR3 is TGTGCCAGCAGCTACTCTCCGGAAGGCGGGTATGGCTACACCTTC.

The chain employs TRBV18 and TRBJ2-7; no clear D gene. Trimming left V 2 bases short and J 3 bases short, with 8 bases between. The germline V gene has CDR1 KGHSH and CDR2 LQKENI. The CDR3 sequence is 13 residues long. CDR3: CASSPETHYEQYF. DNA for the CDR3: TGTGCCAGCTCACCAGAGACCCACTACGAGCAGTACTTC. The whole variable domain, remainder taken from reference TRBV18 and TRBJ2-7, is NAGVMQNPRHLVRRRGQEARLRCSPMKGHSHVYWYRQLPEEGLKFMVYLQKENIIDESGMPKERFSAEFPKEGPSILRIQQVVRGDSAAYFCASSPETHYEQYFGPGTRLTVT.

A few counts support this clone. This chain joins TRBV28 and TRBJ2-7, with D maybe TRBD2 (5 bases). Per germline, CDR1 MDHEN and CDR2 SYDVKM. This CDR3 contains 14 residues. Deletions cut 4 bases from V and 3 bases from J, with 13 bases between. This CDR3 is CASSSPRAGYEQYF. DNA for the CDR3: TGTGCCAGCAGTTCGCCACGGGCGGGCTACGAGCAGTACTTC.

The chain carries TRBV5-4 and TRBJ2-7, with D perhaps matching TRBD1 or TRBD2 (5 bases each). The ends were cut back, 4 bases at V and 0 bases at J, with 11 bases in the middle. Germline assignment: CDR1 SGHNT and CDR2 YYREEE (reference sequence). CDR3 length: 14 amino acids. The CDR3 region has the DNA TGTGCCAGCAGCCCCTGGGGGAACTCCTACGAGCAGTACTTC. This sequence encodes CASSPWGNSYEQYF.

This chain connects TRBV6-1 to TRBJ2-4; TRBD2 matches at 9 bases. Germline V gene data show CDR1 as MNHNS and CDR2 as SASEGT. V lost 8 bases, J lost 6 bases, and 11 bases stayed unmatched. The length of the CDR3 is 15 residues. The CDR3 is CASDLLRGGGNIQYF. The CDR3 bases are TGTGCCAGCGACCTCCTACGCGGGGGGGGAAACATTCAGTACTTC.

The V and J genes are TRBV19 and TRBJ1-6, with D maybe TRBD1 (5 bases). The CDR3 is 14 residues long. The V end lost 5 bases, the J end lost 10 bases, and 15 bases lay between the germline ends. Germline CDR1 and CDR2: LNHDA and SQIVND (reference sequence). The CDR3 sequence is CASSFSTAGSPLHF. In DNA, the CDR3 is TGTGCCAGTAGTTTCTCGACAGCGGGCTCACCCCTCCACTTT.

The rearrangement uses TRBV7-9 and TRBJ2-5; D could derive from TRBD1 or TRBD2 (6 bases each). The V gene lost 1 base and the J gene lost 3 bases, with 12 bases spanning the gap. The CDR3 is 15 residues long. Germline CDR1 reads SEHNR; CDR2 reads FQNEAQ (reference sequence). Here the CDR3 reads CASSLVEGGEETQYF. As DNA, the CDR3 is TGTGCCAGCAGCTTAGTAGAGGGGGGAGAAGAGACCCAGTACTTC.

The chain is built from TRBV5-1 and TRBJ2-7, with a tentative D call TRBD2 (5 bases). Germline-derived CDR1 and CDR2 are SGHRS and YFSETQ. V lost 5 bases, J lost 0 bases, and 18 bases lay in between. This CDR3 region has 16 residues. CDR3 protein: CASRAAYGLDSYEQYF. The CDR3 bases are TGCGCCAGCAGGGCGGCCTACGGACTCGACTCCTACGAGCAGTACTTC.

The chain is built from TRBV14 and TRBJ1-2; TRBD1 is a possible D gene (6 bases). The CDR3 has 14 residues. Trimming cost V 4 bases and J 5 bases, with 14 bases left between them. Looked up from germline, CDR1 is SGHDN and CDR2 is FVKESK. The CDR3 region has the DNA TGTGCCAGCAGCCTACAGGGTGTAAATTATGGCTACACCTTC. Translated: CASSLQGVNYGYTF.

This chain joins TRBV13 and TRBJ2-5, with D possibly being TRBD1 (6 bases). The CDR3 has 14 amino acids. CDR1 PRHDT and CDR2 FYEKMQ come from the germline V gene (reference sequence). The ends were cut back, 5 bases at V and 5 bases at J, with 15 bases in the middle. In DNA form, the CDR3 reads TGTGCCAGCAGCCCGGCTCAGGGGCGGGAGACCCAGTACTTC. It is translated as CASSPAQGRETQYF.

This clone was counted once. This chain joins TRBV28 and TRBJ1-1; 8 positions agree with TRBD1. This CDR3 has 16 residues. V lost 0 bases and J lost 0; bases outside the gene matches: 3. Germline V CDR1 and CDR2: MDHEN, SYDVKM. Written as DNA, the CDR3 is TGTGCCAGCAGTTTATGGCCAGGGGGCATGAACACTGAAGCTTTCTTT. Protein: CASSLWPGGMNTEAFF.

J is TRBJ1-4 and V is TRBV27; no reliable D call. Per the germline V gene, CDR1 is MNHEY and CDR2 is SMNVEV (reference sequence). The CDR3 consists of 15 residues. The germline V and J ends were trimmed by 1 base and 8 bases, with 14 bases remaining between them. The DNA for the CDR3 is TGTGCCAGCAGTTTATTCGGGGATCTCGGCGAAAAACTGTTTTTT. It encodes CASSLFGDLGEKLFF.

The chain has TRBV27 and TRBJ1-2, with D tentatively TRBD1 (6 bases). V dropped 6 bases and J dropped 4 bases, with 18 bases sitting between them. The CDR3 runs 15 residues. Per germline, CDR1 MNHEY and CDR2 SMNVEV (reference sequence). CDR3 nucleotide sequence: TGTGCCAGCAGCCCAACCGGGGGGCAGAGCTATGGCTACACCTTC. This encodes CASSPTGGQSYGYTF.

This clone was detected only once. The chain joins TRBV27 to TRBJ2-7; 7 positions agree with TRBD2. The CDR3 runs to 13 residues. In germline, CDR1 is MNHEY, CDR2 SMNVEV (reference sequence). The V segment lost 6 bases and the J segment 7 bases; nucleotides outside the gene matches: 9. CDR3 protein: CASSFLDGGEQYF. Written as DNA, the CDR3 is TGTGCCAGCAGCTTCTTGGACGGGGGGGAGCAGTACTTC.

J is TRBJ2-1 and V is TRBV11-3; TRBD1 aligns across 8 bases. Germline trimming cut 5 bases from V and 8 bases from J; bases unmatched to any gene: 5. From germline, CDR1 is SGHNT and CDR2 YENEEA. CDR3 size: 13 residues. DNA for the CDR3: TGTGCCAGCAGCCAGGACAGGGCCCATGAGCAGTTCTTC. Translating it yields CASSQDRAHEQFF. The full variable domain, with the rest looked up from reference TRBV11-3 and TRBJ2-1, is EAGVVQSPRYKIIEKKQPVAFWCNPISGHNTLYWYLQNLGQGPELLIRYENEEAVDDSQLPKDRFSAERLKGVDSTLKIQPAELGDSAVYLCASSQDRAHEQFFGPGTRLTVL.

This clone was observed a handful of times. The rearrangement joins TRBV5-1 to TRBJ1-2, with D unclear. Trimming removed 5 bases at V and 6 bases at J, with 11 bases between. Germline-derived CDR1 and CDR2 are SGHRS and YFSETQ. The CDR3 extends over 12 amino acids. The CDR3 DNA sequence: TGCGCCAGCAGACTCTCCGGGGATGGCTACACCTTC. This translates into CASRLSGDGYTF.

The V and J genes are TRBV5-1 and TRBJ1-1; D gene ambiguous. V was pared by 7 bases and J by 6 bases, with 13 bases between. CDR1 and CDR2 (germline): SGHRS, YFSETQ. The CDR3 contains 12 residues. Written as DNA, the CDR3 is TGCGCCAGCGGGAGAACTTTAGCTGAAGCTTTCTTT. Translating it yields CASGRTLAEAFF. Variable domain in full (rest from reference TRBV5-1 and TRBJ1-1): KAGVTQTPRYLIKTRGQQVTLSCSPISGHRSVSWYQQTPGQGLQFLFEYFSETQRNKGNFPGRFSGRQFSNSRSEMNVSTLELGDSALYLCASGRTLAEAFFGQGTRLTVV.

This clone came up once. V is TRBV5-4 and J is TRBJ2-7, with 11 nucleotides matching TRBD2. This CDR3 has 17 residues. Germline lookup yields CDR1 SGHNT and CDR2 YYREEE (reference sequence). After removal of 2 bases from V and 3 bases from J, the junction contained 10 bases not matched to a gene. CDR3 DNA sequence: TGTGCCAGCAGCTTCGGTGGCTCTACTAGCGGGAGCTACGAGCAGTACTTC. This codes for CASSFGGSTSGSYEQYF.

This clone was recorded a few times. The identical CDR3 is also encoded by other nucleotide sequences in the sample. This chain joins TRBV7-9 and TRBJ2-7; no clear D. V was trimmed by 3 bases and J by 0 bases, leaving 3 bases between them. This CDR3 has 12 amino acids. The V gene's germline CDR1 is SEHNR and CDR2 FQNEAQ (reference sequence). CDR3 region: CASSFSSYEQYF. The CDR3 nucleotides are TGTGCCAGCAGCTTCAGCTCCTACGAGCAGTACTTC. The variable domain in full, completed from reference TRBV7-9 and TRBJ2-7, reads DTGVSQNPRHKITKRGQNVTFRCDPISEHNRLYWYRQTLGQGPEFLTYFQNEAQLEKSRLLSDRFSAERPKGSFSTLEIQRTEQGDSAMYLCASSFSSYEQYFGPGTRLTVT.

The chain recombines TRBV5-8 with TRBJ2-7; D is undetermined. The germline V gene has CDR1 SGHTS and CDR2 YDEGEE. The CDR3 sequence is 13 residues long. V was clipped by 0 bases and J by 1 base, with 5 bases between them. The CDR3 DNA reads TGTGCCAGCAGCTTGGACGGGTCCTACGAGCAGTACTTC. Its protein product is CASSLDGSYEQYF. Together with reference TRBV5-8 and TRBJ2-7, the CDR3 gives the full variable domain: EAGVTQSPTHLIKTRGQQATLRCSPISGHTSVYWYQQALGLGLQFLLWYDEGEERNRGNFPPRFSGRQFPNYSSELNVNALELEDSALYLCASSLDGSYEQYFGPGTRLTVT.

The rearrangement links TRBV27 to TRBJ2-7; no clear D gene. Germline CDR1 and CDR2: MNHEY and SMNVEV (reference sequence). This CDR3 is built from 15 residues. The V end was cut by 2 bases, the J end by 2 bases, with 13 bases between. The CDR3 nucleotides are TGTGCCAGCAGTTTAGCAGACTCTACCGCCTACGAGCAGTACTTC. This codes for CASSLADSTAYEQYF.

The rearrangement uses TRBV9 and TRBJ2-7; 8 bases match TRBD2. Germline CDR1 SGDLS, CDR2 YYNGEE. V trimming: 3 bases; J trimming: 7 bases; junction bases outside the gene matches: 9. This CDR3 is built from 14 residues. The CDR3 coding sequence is TGTGCCAGCAGCGGCTCGAGCGGGAGAGGGGAGCAGTACTTC. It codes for CASSGSSGRGEQYF.

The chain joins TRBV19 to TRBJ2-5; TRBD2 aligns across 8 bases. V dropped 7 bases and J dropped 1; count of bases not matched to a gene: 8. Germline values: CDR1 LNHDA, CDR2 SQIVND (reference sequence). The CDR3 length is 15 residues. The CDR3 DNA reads TGTGCCAGTACCGCGGGGGGAAACACCCAAGAGACCCAGTACTTC. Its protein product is CASTAGGNTQETQYF.

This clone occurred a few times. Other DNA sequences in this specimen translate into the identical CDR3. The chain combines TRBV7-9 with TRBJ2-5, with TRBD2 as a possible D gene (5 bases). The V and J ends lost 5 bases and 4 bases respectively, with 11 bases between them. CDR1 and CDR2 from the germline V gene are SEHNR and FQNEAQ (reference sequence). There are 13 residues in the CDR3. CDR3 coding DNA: TGTGCCAGCAGCCCCCCCGAGGGAGAGACCCAGTACTTC. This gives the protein CASSPPEGETQYF.

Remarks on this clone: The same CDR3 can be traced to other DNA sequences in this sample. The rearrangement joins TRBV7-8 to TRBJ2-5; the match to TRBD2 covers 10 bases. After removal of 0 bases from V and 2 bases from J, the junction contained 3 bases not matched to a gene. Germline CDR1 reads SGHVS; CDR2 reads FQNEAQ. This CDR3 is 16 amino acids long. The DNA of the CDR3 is TGTGCCAGCAGCTTAGCACTAGCGGGACGGCAAGAGACCCAGTACTTC. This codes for CASSLALAGRQETQYF. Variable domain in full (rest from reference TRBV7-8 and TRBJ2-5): GAGVSQSPRYKVAKRGQDVALRCDPISGHVSLFWYQQALGQGPEFLTYFQNEAQLDKSGLPSDRFFAERPEGSVSTLKIQRTQQEDSAVYLCASSLALAGRQETQYFGPGTRLLVL.

The CDR3 DNA follows: TGTGCCAGCAGCTTCCTAATTACAGGGGAAACGAAAAAACTGTTTTTT. It yields the protein CASSFLITGETKKLFF. The chain employs TRBV27 and TRBJ1-4; TRBD1 aligns across 7 bases. CDR1 is MNHEY and CDR2 is SMNVEV in the germline V gene (reference sequence). The CDR3 runs to 16 residues. Trimming removed 6 bases from V and 9 bases from J; junction bases left unmatched: 16.

The CDR3 DNA is TGTGCCAGCAGTTCAACAGGGTCGAGCGGGGAGCTGTTTTTT. As protein: CASSSTGSSGELFF. The chain is built from TRBV28 and TRBJ2-2, with D perhaps TRBD1 (6 bases). Germline CDR1 and CDR2: MDHEN and SYDVKM. Trimming removed 4 bases at V and 7 bases at J, with 13 bases between. The length of the CDR3 is 14 residues. The full variable domain, in which reference TRBV28 and TRBJ2-2 provide the parts outside the CDR3, is DVKVTQSSRYLVKRTGEKVFLECVQDMDHENMFWYRQDPGLGLRLIYFSYDVKMKEKGDIPEGYSVSREKKERFSLILESASTNQTSMYLCASSSTGSSGELFFGEGSRLTVL.

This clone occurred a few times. The CDR3 bases are TGTGCCAGCAGTGAGGGGGTTTATTCACCCCTCCACTTT. Its protein product is CASSEGVYSPLHF. This chain links TRBV2 with TRBJ1-6; D is possibly TRBD1 (5 bases). Germline loops: CDR1 SNHLY, CDR2 FYNNEI. This CDR3 has 13 amino acids. Trimming removed 3 bases from V and 8 bases from J, with 8 bases in between. Looking up the rest from reference TRBV2 and TRBJ1-6 gives the full variable domain: EPEVTQTPSHQVTQMGQEVILRCVPISNHLYFYWYRQILGQKVEFLVSFYNNEISEKSEIFDDQFSVERPDGSNFTLKIRSTKLEDSAMYFCASSEGVYSPLHFGNGTRLTVT.

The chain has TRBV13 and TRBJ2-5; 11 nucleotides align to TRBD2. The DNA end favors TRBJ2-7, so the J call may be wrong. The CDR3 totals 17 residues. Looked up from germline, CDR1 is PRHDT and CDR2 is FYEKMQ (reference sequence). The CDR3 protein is CASSLASGGYQSYEQYF. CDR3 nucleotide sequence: TGTGCCAGCAGCTTAGCTAGCGGGGGGTACCAATCCTACGAGCAGTACTTC.

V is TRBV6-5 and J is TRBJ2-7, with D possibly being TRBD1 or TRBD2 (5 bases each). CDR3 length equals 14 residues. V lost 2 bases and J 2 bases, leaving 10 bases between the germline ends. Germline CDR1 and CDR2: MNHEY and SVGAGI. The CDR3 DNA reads TGTGCCAGCAGTTACGGGGACGCTACCTACGAGCAGTACTTC. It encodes CASSYGDATYEQYF.

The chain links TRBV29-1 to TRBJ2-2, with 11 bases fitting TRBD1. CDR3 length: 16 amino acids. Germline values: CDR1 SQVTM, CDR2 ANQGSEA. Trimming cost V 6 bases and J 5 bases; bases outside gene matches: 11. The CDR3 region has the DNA TGCAGCGTCTCCGGGACAGGGGGTGGGGAAACCGGGGAGCTGTTTTTT. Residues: CSVSGTGGGETGELFF.

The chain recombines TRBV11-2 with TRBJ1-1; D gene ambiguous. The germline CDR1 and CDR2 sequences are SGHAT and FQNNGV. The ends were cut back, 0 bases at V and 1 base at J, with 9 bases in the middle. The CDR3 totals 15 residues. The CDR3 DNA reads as TGTGCCAGCAGCTTAGAGGGCACCTGGAACACTGAAGCTTTCTTT. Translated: CASSLEGTWNTEAFF.